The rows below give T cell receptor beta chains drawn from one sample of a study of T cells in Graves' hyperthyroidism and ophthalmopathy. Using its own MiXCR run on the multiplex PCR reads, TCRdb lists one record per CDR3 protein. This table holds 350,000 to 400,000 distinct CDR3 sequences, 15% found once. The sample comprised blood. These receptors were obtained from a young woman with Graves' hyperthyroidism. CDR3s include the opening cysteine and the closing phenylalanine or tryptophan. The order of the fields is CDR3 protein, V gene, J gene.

cdr3_aa: CASSVARGDRPSSYNEQFF
v_call: TRBV9
j_call: TRBJ2-1

cdr3_aa: CASSSRRGEQYF
v_call: TRBV6-1
j_call: TRBJ2-7

cdr3_aa: CASSLRGQSSGELFF
v_call: TRBV7-3
j_call: TRBJ2-2

cdr3_aa: CAWDLASSTEAFF
v_call: TRBV30
j_call: TRBJ1-1

cdr3_aa: CASSESAKNTGELFF
v_call: TRBV6-4
j_call: TRBJ2-2

cdr3_aa: CSARSGTLDNSPPHF
v_call: TRBV20-1
j_call: TRBJ1-6

cdr3_aa: CAIRRGDGEQYF
v_call: TRBV10-3
j_call: TRBJ2-7

cdr3_aa: CASSLPGGQGYEQYF
v_call: TRBV28
j_call: TRBJ2-7

cdr3_aa: CAISEARGLNTEAFF
v_call: TRBV10-3
j_call: TRBJ1-1

cdr3_aa: CASRVGSGNTIYF
v_call: TRBV2
j_call: TRBJ1-3

cdr3_aa: CASSPGLGNNEQFF
v_call: TRBV28
j_call: TRBJ2-1

cdr3_aa: CASSYPDYNSPLHF
v_call: TRBV6-5
j_call: TRBJ1-6

cdr3_aa: CASSLKGWGDIQYF
v_call: TRBV12-3/TRBV12-4
j_call: TRBJ2-4

cdr3_aa: CASSFSRDEQYF
v_call: TRBV7-2
j_call: TRBJ2-7

cdr3_aa: CASRRGETQYF
v_call: TRBV6-1
j_call: TRBJ2-5

cdr3_aa: CSAREGSGDYNEQFF
v_call: TRBV20-1
j_call: TRBJ2-1

cdr3_aa: CASSLLLLNQPQHF
v_call: TRBV28
j_call: TRBJ1-5

cdr3_aa: CASSQEPGSGQGASYEQYF
v_call: TRBV4-1
j_call: TRBJ2-7

cdr3_aa: CASSLETSGISTDTQYF
v_call: TRBV7-9
j_call: TRBJ2-3

cdr3_aa: CASTPTLNTEAFF
v_call: TRBV3-1
j_call: TRBJ1-1

cdr3_aa: CASSGGSASGNYNEQFF
v_call: TRBV6-1
j_call: TRBJ2-1

cdr3_aa: CASSQNRRQGGTDTQYF
v_call: TRBV11-2
j_call: TRBJ2-3

cdr3_aa: CSAQPDIYNEQFF
v_call: TRBV20-1
j_call: TRBJ2-1

cdr3_aa: CASSFFSGGDEQYF
v_call: TRBV28
j_call: TRBJ2-7

cdr3_aa: CSARDPEAPSGYTF
v_call: TRBV20-1
j_call: TRBJ1-2

cdr3_aa: CSARVQGATDTQYF
v_call: TRBV20-1
j_call: TRBJ2-3

cdr3_aa: CASGSGNTIYF
v_call: TRBV7-9
j_call: TRBJ1-3

cdr3_aa: CASSIEVPSTDTQYF
v_call: TRBV5-1
j_call: TRBJ2-3

cdr3_aa: CASSLAKTNLMGGYTF
v_call: TRBV7-8
j_call: TRBJ1-2